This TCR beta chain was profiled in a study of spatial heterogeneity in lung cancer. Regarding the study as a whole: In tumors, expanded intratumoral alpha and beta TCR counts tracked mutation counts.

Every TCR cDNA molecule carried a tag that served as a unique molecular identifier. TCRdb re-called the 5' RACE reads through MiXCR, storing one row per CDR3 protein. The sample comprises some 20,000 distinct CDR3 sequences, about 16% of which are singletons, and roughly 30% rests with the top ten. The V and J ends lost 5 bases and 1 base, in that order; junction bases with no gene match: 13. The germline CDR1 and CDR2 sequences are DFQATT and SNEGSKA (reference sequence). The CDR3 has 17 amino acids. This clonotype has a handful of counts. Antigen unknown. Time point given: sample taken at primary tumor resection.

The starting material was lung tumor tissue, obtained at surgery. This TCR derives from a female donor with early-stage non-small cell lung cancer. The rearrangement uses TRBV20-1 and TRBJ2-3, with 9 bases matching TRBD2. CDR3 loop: CSAGGLANLGRTDTQYF. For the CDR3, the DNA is TGCAGTGCTGGAGGACTAGCGAATTTAGGACGCACAGATACGCAGTATTTT.